This T cell receptor beta chain appears in the sequencing data of a study of CD4 T cells in relation to SARS-CoV-2 and coronaviruses. Study information: Crossreactive spike epitopes shared across donors were mapped to their HLA restriction. Notes on the study in general: No crossreactivity against non-spike viral proteins was tested here.

The unexposed donors gave CD4+ T cells in about 2011-2018, prior to COVID-19. After about ten days of culture, CD4+ T cells were isolated. Unexposed-donor CD4+ T cells were probed with SARS-CoV-2 S/N and four cold-coronavirus spikes, cells permitting. PBMCs were plated at a few million per well in IL-2-containing medium. The method was immunoSEQ multiplex PCR; TCRdb's version includes in-frame clones alone and lacks a portion of them. The sample contains around 23,000 clones, about 80% of which appear only once. A few counts support this clone. Its antigen is undetermined. Sequencing was carried out using CD4+ T cells from PBMCs, cultured in vitro. This receptor was identified in a human donor in good health.

The CDR3 sequence: CASSTTTGNTGELFF. In DNA, the CDR3 is TGTGCCAGCAGCACCACCACGGGGAACACCGGGGAGCTGTTTTTT. The genes are TRBV2 and TRBJ2-2; D is ambiguous. V lost 6 bases and J lost 1, with 12 bases in between. Per germline, CDR1 SNHLY and CDR2 FYNNEI. The CDR3 has 15 residues. Variable domain in full (rest from reference TRBV2 and TRBJ2-2): EPEVTQTPSHQVTQMGQEVILRCVPISNHLYFYWYRQILGQKVEFLVSFYNNEISEKSEIFDDQFSVERPDGSNFTLKIRSTKLEDSAMYFCASSTTTGNTGELFFGEGSRLTVL.